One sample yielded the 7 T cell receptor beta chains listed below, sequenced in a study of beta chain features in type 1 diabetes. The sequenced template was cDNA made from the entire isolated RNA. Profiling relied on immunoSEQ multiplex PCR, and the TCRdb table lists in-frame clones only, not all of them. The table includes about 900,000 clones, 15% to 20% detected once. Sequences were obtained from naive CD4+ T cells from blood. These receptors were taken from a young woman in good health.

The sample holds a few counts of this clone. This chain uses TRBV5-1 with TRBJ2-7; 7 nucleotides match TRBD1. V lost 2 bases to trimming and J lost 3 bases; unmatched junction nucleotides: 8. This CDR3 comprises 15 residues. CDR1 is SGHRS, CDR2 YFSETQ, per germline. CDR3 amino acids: CASSFAGTDLYEQYF. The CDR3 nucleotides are TGCGCCAGCAGCTTCGCCGGGACAGACCTCTACGAGCAGTACTTC.

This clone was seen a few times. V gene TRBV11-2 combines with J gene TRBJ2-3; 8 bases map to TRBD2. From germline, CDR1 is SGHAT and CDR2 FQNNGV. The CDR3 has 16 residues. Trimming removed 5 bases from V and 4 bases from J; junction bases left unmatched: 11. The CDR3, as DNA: TGTGCCAGCAGCCCCGGGACTAGTTGGCGGGCAGATACGCAGTATTTT. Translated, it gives CASSPGTSWRADTQYF.

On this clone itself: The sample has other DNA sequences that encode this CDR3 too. As DNA, the CDR3 is TGTGCCAGCAGCTCCCCCGGACGGTATGGCTACACCTTC. Its protein is CASSSPGRYGYTF. The chain is built from TRBV28 and TRBJ1-2; no clear D. Germline CDR1 is MDHEN and CDR2 is SYDVKM. This CDR3 has 13 amino acids. Trimming shortened V by 6 bases and J by 5 bases, and 13 bases separated the two germline ends.

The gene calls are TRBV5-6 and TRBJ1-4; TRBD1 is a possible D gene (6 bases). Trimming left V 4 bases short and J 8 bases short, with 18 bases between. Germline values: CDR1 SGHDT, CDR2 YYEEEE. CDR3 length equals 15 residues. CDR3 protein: CASSSTGRPEEKLFF. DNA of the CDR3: TGTGCCAGCAGCAGTACAGGGAGGCCCGAAGAAAAACTGTTTTTT.

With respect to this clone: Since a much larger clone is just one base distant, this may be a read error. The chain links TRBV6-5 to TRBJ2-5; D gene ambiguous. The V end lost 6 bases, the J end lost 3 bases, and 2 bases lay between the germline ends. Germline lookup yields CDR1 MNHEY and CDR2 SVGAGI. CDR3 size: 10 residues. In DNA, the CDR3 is TGTGCCAGCAGCGAAGAGACCCAGTACTTC. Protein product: CASSEETQYF.

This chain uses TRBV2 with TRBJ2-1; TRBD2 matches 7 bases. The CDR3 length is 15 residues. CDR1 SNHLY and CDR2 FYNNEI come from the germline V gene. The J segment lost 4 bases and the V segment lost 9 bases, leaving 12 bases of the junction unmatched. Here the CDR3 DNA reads TGTGCCAGTCAAAGGGAGGGAGCAAGGTACAATGAGCAGTTCTTC. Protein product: CASQREGARYNEQFF.

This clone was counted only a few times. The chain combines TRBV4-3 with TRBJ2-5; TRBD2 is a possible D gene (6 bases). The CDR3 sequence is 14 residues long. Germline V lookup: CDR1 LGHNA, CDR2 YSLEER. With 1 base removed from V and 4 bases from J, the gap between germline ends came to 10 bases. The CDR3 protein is CASSQAAGRETQYF. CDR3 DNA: TGCGCCAGCAGCCAAGCGGCGGGGCGAGAGACCCAGTACTTC.